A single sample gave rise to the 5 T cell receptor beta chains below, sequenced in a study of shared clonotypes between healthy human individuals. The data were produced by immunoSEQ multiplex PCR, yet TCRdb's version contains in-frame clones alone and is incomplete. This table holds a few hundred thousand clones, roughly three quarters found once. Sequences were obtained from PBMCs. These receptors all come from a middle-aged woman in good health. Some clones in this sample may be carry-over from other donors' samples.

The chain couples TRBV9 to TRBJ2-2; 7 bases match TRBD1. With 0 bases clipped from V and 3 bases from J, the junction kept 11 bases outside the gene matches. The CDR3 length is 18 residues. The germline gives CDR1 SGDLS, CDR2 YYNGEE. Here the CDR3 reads CASSVGIGWDRDTGELFF. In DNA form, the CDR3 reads TGTGCCAGCAGCGTAGGGATTGGGTGGGACAGAGACACCGGGGAGCTGTTTTTT.

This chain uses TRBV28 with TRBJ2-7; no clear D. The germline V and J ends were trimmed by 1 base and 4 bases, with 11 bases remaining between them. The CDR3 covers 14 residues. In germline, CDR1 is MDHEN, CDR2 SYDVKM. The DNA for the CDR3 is TGTGCCAGCAGTTTATCTCGGTTTGGTTACGAGCAGTACTTC. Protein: CASSLSRFGYEQYF.

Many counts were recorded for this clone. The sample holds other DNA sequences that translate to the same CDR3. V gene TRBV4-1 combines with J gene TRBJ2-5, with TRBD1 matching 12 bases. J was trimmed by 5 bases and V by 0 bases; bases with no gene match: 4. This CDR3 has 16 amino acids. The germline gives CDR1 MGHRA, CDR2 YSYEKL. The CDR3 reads CASSQEGTGGAETQYF. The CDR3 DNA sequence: TGCGCCAGCAGCCAAGAAGGGACAGGGGGCGCTGAGACCCAGTACTTC.

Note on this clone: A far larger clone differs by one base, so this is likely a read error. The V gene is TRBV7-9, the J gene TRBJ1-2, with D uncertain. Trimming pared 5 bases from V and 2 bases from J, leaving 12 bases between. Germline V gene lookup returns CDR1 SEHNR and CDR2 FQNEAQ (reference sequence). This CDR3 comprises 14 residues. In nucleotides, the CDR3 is TGTGCCAGCAGCCCCGACTGGCAGAACTATGGCTACACCTTC. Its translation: CASSPDWQNYGYTF.

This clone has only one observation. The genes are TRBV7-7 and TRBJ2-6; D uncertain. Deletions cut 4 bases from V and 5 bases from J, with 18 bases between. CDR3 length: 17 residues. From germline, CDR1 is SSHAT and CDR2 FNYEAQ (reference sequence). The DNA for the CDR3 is TGTGCCAGCAGCTGTCCTGGGCCACAAAGTCGGGCCAACGTCCTGACTTTC. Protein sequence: CASSCPGPQSRANVLTF.